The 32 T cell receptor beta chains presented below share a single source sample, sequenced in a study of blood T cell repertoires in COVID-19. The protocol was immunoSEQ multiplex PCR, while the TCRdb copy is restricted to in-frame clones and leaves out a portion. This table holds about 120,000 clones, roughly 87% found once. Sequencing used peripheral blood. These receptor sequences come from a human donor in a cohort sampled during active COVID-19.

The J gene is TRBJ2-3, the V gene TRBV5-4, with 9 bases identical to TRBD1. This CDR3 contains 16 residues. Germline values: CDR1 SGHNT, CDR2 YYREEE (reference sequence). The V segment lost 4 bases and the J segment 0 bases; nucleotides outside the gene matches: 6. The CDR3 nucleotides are TGTGCCAGCAGCGAAGGGACAGGGTGGAGCACAGATACGCAGTATTTT. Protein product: CASSEGTGWSTDTQYF.

The CDR3 loop reads CASSLRDRGGYTF. CDR3 DNA sequence: TGTGCCAGCTCACTCCGGGACAGGGGTGGCTACACCTTC. The rearrangement joins TRBV18 to TRBJ1-2, with 10 bases that match TRBD1. This CDR3 has 13 amino acids. With 4 bases clipped from V and 7 bases from J, the junction kept 3 bases outside the gene matches. Per germline, CDR1 KGHSH and CDR2 LQKENI.

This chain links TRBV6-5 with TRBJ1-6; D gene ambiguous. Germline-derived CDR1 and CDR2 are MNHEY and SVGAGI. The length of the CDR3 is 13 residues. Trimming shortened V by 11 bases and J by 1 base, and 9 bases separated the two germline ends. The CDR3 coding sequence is TGTGCCGGCCGGGGTTCCTATAATTCACCCCTCCACTTT. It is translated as CAGRGSYNSPLHF.

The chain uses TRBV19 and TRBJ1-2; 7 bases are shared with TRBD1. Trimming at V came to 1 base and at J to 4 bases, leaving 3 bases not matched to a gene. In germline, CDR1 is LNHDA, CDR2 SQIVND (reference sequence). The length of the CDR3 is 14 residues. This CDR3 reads CASSIGQGGYGYTF. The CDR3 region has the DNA TGTGCCAGTAGTATAGGACAGGGTGGCTATGGCTACACCTTC.

The CDR3 region is CATSRAGRGNTEAFF. As DNA, the CDR3 is TGTGCCACCAGCAGGGCGGGCAGGGGCAACACTGAAGCTTTCTTT. The rearrangement joins TRBV15 to TRBJ1-1; D may be TRBD1 (6 bases). The germline gives CDR1 LNHNV, CDR2 YYDKDF (reference sequence). V lost 3 bases and J 2 bases, leaving 13 bases between the germline ends. The CDR3 has 15 residues. The variable domain in full, with the rest retrieved from reference TRBV15 and TRBJ1-1, is DAMVIQNPRYQVTQFGKPVTLSCSQTLNHNVMYWYQQKSSQAPKLLFHYYDKDFNNEADTPDNFQSRRPNTSFCFLDIRSPGLGDTAMYLCATSRAGRGNTEAFFGQGTRLTVV.

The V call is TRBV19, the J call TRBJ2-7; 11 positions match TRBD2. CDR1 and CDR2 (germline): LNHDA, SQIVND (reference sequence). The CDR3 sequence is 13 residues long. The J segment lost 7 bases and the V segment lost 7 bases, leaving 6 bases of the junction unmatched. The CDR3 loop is CASTDGLAGEQYF. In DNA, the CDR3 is TGTGCCAGTACCGACGGACTAGCGGGTGAGCAGTACTTC.

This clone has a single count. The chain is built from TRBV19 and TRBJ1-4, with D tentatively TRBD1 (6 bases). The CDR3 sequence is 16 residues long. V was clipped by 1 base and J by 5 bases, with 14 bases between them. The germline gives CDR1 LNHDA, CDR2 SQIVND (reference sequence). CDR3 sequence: CASSIGGTGRNEKLFF. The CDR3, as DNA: TGTGCCAGTAGTATAGGAGGTACAGGGCGGAATGAAAAACTGTTTTTT.

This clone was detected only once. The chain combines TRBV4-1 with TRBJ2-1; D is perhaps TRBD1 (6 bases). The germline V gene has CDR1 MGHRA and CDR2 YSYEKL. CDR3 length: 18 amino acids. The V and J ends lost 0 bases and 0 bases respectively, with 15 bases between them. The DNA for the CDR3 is TGCGCCAGCAGCCAAGACCCTACCCGACAGGACTCCTACAATGAGCAGTTCTTC. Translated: CASSQDPTRQDSYNEQFF.

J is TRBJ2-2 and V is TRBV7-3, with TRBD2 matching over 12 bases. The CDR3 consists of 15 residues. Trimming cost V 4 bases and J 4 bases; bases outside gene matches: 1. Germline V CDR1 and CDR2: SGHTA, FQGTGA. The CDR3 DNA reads TGTGCCAGCAGCTCTAGCGGGGGGGCCACCGGGGAGCTGTTTTTT. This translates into CASSSSGGATGELFF.

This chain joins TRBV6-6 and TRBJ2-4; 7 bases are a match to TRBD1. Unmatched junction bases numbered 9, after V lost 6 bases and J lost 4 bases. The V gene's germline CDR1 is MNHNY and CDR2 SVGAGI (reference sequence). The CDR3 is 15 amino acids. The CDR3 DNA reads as TGTGCCAGCAGCCGCCTGACAGGGCCGAAAAACATTCAGTACTTC. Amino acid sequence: CASSRLTGPKNIQYF.

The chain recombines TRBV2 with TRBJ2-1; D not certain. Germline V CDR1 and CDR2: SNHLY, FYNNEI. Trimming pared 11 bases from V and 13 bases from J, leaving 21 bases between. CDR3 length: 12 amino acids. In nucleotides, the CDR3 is TGTGCCGCCAGCTCTGGGTCGGCGGTCCAGTTCTTC. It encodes CAASSGSAVQFF.

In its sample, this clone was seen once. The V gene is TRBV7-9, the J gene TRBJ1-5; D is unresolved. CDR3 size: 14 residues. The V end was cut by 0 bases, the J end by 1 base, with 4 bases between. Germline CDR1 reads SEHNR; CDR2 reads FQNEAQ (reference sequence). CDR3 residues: CASSLAASNQPQHF. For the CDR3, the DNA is TGTGCCAGCAGCTTAGCAGCGAGCAATCAGCCCCAGCATTTT.

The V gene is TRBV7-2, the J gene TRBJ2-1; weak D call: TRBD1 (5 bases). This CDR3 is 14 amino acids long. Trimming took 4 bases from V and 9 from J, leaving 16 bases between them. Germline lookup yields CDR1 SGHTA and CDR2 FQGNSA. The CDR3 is CASSSTRTYGEQFF. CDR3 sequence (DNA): TGTGCCAGCAGCTCTACCCGGACATACGGTGAGCAGTTCTTC.

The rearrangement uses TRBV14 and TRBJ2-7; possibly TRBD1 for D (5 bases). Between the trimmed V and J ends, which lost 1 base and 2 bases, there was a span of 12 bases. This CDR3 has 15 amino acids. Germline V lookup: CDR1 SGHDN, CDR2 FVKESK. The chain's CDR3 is CASSQVAGLTYEQYF. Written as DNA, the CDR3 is TGTGCCAGCAGCCAAGTCGCAGGGCTAACCTACGAGCAGTACTTC.

In DNA, the CDR3 is TGTGCCAGCAGAGAACAGGGTAGCACTGAAGCTTTCTTT. It specifies CASREQGSTEAFF. The gene calls are TRBV28 and TRBJ1-1, with D possibly TRBD1 on 6 matching bases. The germline CDR1 and CDR2 sequences are MDHEN and SYDVKM. V was trimmed by 6 bases and J by 4 bases, leaving 12 bases between them. The CDR3 sequence is 13 residues long.

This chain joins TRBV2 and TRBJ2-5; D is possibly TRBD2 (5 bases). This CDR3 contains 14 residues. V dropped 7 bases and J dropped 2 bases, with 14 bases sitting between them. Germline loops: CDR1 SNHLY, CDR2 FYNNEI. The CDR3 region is CASIHGPGQETQYF. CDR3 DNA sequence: TGTGCCAGCATCCACGGACCGGGGCAAGAGACCCAGTACTTC.

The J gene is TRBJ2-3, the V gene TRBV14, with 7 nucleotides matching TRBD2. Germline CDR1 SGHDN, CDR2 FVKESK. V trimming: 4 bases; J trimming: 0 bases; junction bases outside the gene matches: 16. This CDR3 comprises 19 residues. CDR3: CASSLRDYRNYPSTDTQYF. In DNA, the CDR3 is TGTGCCAGCAGCCTTCGGGACTACCGGAATTACCCTAGCACAGATACGCAGTATTTT.

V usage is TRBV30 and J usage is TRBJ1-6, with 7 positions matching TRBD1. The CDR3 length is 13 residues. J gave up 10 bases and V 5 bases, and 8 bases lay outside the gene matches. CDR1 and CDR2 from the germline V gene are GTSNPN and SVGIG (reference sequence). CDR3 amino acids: CAWAGQTGSPLHF. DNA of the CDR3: TGTGCCTGGGCGGGACAGACTGGGTCACCCCTCCACTTT.

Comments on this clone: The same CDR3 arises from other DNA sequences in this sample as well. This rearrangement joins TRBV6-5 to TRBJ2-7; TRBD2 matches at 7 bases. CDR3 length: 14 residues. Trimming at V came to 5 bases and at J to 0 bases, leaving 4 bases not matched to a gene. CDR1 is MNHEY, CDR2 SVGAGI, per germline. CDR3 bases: TGTGCCAGCAGTCCCCCTAGCGGCTCCTACGAGCAGTACTTC. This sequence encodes CASSPPSGSYEQYF.

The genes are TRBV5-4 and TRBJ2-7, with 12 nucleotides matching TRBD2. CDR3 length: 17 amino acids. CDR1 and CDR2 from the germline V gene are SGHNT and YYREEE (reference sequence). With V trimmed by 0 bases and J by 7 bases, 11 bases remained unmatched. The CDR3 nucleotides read TGTGCCAGCAGCTTGGGTGGGCTAGCGGGAGGGATACGGGAGCAGTACTTC. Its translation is CASSLGGLAGGIREQYF.

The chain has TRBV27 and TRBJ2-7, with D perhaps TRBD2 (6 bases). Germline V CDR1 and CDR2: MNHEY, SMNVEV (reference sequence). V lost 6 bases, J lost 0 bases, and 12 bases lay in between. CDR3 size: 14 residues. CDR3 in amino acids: CASSLSGPSYEQYF. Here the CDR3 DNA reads TGTGCCAGCAGCCTTAGCGGACCCTCCTACGAGCAGTACTTC.

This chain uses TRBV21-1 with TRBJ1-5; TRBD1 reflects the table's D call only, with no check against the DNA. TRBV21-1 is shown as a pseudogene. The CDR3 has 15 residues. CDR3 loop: CASSRGTAGDQPQHF. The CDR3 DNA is TGTGCCAGCAGCAGAGGGACAGCCGGAGATCAGCCCCAGCATTTT.

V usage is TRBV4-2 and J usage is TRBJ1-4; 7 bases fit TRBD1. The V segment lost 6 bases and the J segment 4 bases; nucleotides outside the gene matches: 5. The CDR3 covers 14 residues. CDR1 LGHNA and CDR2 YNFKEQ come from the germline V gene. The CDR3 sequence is CASSPGTDNEKLFF. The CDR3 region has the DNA TGTGCCAGCAGTCCCGGGACAGATAATGAAAAACTGTTTTTT.

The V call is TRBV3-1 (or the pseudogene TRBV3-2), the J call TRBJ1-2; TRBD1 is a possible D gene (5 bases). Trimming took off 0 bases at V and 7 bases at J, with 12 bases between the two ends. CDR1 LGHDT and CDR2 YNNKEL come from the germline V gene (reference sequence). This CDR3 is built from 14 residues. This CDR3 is CASSQEGTVRGYTF. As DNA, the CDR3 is TGTGCCAGCAGCCAAGAGGGGACTGTGCGTGGCTACACCTTC.

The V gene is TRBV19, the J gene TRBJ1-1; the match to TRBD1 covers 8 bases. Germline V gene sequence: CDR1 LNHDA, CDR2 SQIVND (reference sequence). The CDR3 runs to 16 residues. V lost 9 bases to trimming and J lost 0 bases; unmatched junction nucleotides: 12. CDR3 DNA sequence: TGTGCCAGGAGACAGGGGCCGTCCCCGGTGAACACTGAAGCTTTCTTT. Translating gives CARRQGPSPVNTEAFF.

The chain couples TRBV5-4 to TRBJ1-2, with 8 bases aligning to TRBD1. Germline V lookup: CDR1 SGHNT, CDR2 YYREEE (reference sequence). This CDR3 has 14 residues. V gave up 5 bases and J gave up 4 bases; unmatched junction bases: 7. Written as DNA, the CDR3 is TGTGCCAGCAGGCCAGGGGGCGGGGGCTATGGCTACACCTTC. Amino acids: CASRPGGGGYGYTF.

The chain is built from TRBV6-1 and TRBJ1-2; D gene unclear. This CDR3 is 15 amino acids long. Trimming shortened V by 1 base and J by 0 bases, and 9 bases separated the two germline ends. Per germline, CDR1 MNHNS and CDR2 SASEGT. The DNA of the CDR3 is TGTGCCAGCAGTGAAGTCGGGGTCACTAACTATGGCTACACCTTC. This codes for CASSEVGVTNYGYTF.

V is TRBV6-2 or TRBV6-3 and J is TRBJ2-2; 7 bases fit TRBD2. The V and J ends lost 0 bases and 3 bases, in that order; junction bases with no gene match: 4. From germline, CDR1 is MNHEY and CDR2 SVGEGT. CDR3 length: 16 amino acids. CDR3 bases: TGTGCCAGCAGTTACTCACCGGCGGGGGACACCGGGGAGCTGTTTTTT. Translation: CASSYSPAGDTGELFF.

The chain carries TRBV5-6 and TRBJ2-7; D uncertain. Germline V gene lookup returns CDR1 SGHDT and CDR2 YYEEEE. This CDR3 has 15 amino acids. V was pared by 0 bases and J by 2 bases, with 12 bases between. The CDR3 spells CASSLAPPRTYEQYF. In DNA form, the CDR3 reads TGTGCCAGCAGCTTGGCCCCCCCTAGGACCTACGAGCAGTACTTC.

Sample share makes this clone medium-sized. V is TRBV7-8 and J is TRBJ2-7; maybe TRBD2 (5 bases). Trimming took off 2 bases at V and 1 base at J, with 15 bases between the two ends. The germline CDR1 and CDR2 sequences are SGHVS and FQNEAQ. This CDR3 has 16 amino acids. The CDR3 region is CASSLNAGPISYEQYF. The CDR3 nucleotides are TGTGCCAGCAGCTTAAATGCGGGTCCGATATCCTACGAGCAGTACTTC.

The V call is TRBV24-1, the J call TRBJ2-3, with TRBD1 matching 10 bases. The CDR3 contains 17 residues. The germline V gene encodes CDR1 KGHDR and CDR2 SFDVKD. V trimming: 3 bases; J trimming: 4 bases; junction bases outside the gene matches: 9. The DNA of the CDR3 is TGTGCCACCAGTGATCCCCGCGACAGGGGGCAAGCAGATACGCAGTATTTT. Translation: CATSDPRDRGQADTQYF.

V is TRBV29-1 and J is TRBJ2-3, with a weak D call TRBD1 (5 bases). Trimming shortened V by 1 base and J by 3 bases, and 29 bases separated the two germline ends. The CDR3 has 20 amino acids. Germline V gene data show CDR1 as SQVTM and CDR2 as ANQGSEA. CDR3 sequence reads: CSVEGKTRTGYRQTTDTQYF. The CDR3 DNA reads TGCAGCGTTGAAGGAAAAACACGGACGGGTTACAGACAGACAACAGATACGCAGTATTTT.